The 4 T cell receptor beta chains below were found in one sample sequenced in a study of blood T cell repertoires in COVID-19. Using immunoSEQ multiplex PCR, the repertoire was profiled, and TCRdb retains in-frame clones only, with some absent. The sample lists about 66,000 clones, about nine tenths seen once, with less than 1.5% in the top ten. The sample was peripheral blood. All receptors come from a man in his sixties with acute or convalescent COVID-19.

The rearrangement links TRBV7-2 to TRBJ2-2; no firm D call. The CDR3 runs to 13 residues. Trimming removed 5 bases from V and 6 bases from J, with 10 bases in between. Germline V lookup: CDR1 SGHTA, CDR2 FQGNSA. CDR3 sequence reads: CASSPPLSGELFF. CDR3 in DNA: TGTGCCAGCAGCCCCCCCCTATCCGGGGAGCTGTTTTTT. Full variable domain (remainder filled in from reference TRBV7-2 and TRBJ2-2): GAGVSQSPSNKVTEKGKDVELRCDPISGHTALYWYRQSLGQGLEFLIYFQGNSAPDKSGLPSDRFSAERTGGSVSTLTIQRTQQEDSAVYLCASSPPLSGELFFGEGSRLTVL.

The genes are TRBV3-1 (or the pseudogene TRBV3-2) and TRBJ2-6; 12 bases are shared with TRBD2. V was clipped by 5 bases and J by 2 bases; unmatched bases: 7. CDR1 is LGHDT, CDR2 YNNKEL, per germline (reference sequence). The CDR3 totals 18 residues. The CDR3 protein is CASSSGLAGPAGANVLTF. CDR3 nucleotide sequence: TGTGCCAGCAGCTCTGGACTAGCGGGGCCAGCTGGGGCCAACGTCCTGACTTTC.

The chain has TRBV1 and TRBJ1-6; the table calls TRBD1, which could not be checked here. TRBV1 is labeled a pseudogene. The CDR3 contains 14 residues. The CDR3 DNA reads as TGCACCAGCAGCCTCCGGGACAGGATTTCACCCCTCCACTTT. This codes for CTSSLRDRISPLHF.

The gene calls are TRBV19 and TRBJ2-1, with D tentatively TRBD1 (6 bases). The germline V gene has CDR1 LNHDA and CDR2 SQIVND (reference sequence). There are 15 residues in the CDR3. Trimming pared 1 base from V and 8 bases from J, leaving 15 bases between. Here the CDR3 DNA reads TGTGCCAGTAGTATAGTCGGTCTACAGGGTGATGAGCAGTTCTTC. This codes for CASSIVGLQGDEQFF.